Below, 32 T cell receptor beta chains from the same sample are listed, as sequenced in a study of shared clonotypes between healthy human individuals. Measured with immunoSEQ multiplex PCR; TCRdb has only the in-frame clones, and not every one. This sample carries more than 2 million clones, 85% to 95% of them seen once, and the ten largest clones take roughly 0.13%. The source material was naive CD4+ T cells sorted from blood. Documented subset: CD45RA+ positively selected. The receptors were sampled from a man aged 18 to 30 in good health.

This chain uses TRBV6-6 with TRBJ2-3, with D unresolved. Trimming took 0 bases from V and 2 from J, leaving 12 bases between them. Germline V gives CDR1 MNHNY, CDR2 SVGAGI (reference sequence). CDR3 length equals 16 residues. The chain's CDR3 is CASSYSNVPFTDTQYF. CDR3 nucleotide sequence: TGTGCCAGCAGTTACTCGAATGTTCCTTTCACAGATACGCAGTATTTT.

The chain has TRBV5-1 and TRBJ2-5, with 8 bases aligning to TRBD2. Germline V gives CDR1 SGHRS, CDR2 YFSETQ. This CDR3 region has 15 residues. V shed 7 bases and J 5 bases; nucleotides not matched to a gene: 13. The CDR3 DNA reads as TGCGCCAGCGGCGTGGTAGCGGGGAACCGCGAGACCCAGTACTTC. It specifies CASGVVAGNRETQYF.

This chain joins TRBV6-6 and TRBJ1-2; weak D call: TRBD1 (6 bases). CDR3 length: 14 amino acids. Trimming took off 7 bases at V and 4 bases at J, with 16 bases between the two ends. Germline loops: CDR1 MNHNY, CDR2 SVGAGI (reference sequence). CDR3: CASNNGGRTYGYTF. The DNA for the CDR3 is TGTGCCAGCAATAACGGGGGCCGTACCTATGGCTACACCTTC.

This rearrangement joins TRBV7-9 to TRBJ1-1; D gene uncertain. This CDR3 contains 14 residues. Trimming removed 5 bases at V and 2 bases at J, with 12 bases between. Per germline, CDR1 SEHNR and CDR2 FQNEAQ (reference sequence). The CDR3 loop is CASSTPPINTEAFF. DNA for the CDR3: TGTGCCAGCAGCACCCCCCCGATTAACACTGAAGCTTTCTTT.

J is TRBJ1-6 and V is TRBV11-2; 8 bases map to TRBD1. Germline V gene sequence: CDR1 SGHAT, CDR2 FQNNGV. CDR3 size: 16 residues. The J segment lost 3 bases and the V segment lost 6 bases, leaving 7 bases of the junction unmatched. CDR3 sequence reads: CASRVGQGFYNSPLHF. The CDR3 nucleotides are TGTGCCAGCAGGGTCGGACAGGGTTTCTATAATTCACCCCTCCACTTT.

The chain carries TRBV4-1 and TRBJ2-2; 10 nucleotides align to TRBD1. J was trimmed by 7 bases and V by 3 bases; bases with no gene match: 8. This CDR3 is 16 amino acids long. CDR1 and CDR2 (germline): MGHRA, YSYEKL. The CDR3 loop is CASSHRGQGEVGELFF. The DNA for the CDR3 is TGCGCCAGCAGCCATCGCGGACAGGGGGAGGTCGGGGAGCTGTTTTTT.

Remarks on this clone: The sample holds other DNA sequences that translate to the same CDR3. CDR3 residues: CASSPTGGETQYF. CDR3 coding DNA: TGCGCCAGCAGCCCAACAGGGGGTGAGACCCAGTACTTC. The genes are TRBV4-3 and TRBJ2-5; 8 nucleotides line up with TRBD1. CDR1 and CDR2 (germline): LGHNA, YSLEER. The CDR3 extends over 13 amino acids. Losses at the gene ends were 4 bases for V and 5 bases for J; bases not matched to a gene: 3.

The chain combines TRBV14 with TRBJ2-2; 7 bases agree with TRBD1. Germline V gene lookup returns CDR1 SGHDN and CDR2 FVKESK. CDR3 length: 14 residues. After removal of 5 bases from V and 6 bases from J, the junction contained 6 bases not matched to a gene. CDR3 DNA sequence: TGTGCCAGCAGCAACAGGGGTATCGCCGGGGAGCTGTTTTTT. Translated, it gives CASSNRGIAGELFF.

The rearrangement uses TRBV30 and TRBJ1-1, with a tentative D call TRBD1 (5 bases). Germline V lookup: CDR1 GTSNPN, CDR2 SVGIG (reference sequence). The V end was cut by 0 bases, the J end by 0 bases, with 8 bases between. This CDR3 has 14 amino acids. The CDR3 sequence is CAWSVGHMNTEAFF. CDR3 nucleotides: TGTGCCTGGAGTGTTGGACATATGAACACTGAAGCTTTCTTT.

To note about this clone: One base away lies a much larger clone, so this may be a sequencing read error. The CDR3 loop reads CASSLESNQPQHF. CDR3 nucleotides: TGTGCCAGCAGCTTAGAGAGCAATCAGCCCCAGCATTTT. This sequence joins TRBV7-9 and TRBJ1-5; D gene unclear. V was pared by 1 base and J by 1 base, with 2 bases between. Germline-derived CDR1 and CDR2 are SEHNR and FQNEAQ (reference sequence). This CDR3 has 13 residues.

The V gene is TRBV5-6, the J gene TRBJ2-3, with D maybe TRBD2 (6 bases). Germline lookup yields CDR1 SGHDT and CDR2 YYEEEE. The CDR3 covers 14 residues. V lost 4 bases and J 5 bases, leaving 14 bases between the germline ends. Written as DNA, the CDR3 is TGTGCCAGCAGCACCCGGATGGGGGGAGATACGCAGTATTTT. Its translation: CASSTRMGGDTQYF.

The chain has TRBV7-8 and TRBJ2-2; 8 bases are a match to TRBD2. Germline-derived CDR1 and CDR2 are SGHVS and FQNEAQ. Trimming cost V 5 bases and J 0 bases; bases outside gene matches: 8. The CDR3 length is 17 residues. CDR3 region: CASSHRSGGSNTGELFF. In nucleotides, the CDR3 is TGTGCCAGCAGCCATCGAAGCGGGGGATCGAACACCGGGGAGCTGTTTTTT. Together with reference TRBV7-8 and TRBJ2-2, the CDR3 gives the full variable domain: GAGVSQSPRYKVAKRGQDVALRCDPISGHVSLFWYQQALGQGPEFLTYFQNEAQLDKSGLPSDRFFAERPEGSVSTLKIQRTQQEDSAVYLCASSHRSGGSNTGELFFGEGSRLTVL.

The rearrangement joins TRBV28 to TRBJ1-2; D is uncertain. Germline-derived CDR1 and CDR2 are MDHEN and SYDVKM. Trimming took 2 bases from V and 0 from J, leaving 13 bases between them. The CDR3 runs 16 residues. CDR3 coding DNA: TGTGCCAGCAGTTTACTTCTACCTTTATCTAACTATGGCTACACCTTC. Protein sequence: CASSLLLPLSNYGYTF.

J is TRBJ1-1 and V is TRBV6-5, with D possibly being TRBD1 (5 bases). V was cut by 4 bases and J by 8 bases, with 8 bases left in between. Germline assignment: CDR1 MNHEY and CDR2 SVGAGI. The CDR3 contains 11 residues. CDR3 coding DNA: TGTGCCAGCAGTTGGGGGGGGGAAGCTTTCTTT. Residues: CASSWGGEAFF.

The chain recombines TRBV29-1 with TRBJ1-4; D remains ambiguous. V lost 7 bases, J lost 5 bases, and 8 bases lay in between. The CDR3 spans 11 residues. Germline CDR1 and CDR2: SQVTM and ANQGSEA. In DNA form, the CDR3 reads TGCAGCGCGACCCGAAATGAAAAACTGTTTTTT. This sequence encodes CSATRNEKLFF.

The chain is built from TRBV7-8 and TRBJ2-3; 9 bases align to TRBD2. J lost 6 bases, V lost 1 base, and 8 bases had no gene match. CDR3 length: 16 residues. CDR1 is SGHVS, CDR2 FQNEAQ, per germline. CDR3 nucleotide sequence: TGTGCCAGCAGCTTAGGCCCAGCGGGGGGCCCGGATACGCAGTATTTT. Protein product: CASSLGPAGGPDTQYF.

This chain uses TRBV25-1 with TRBJ1-4; perhaps TRBD1 as D (6 bases). The CDR3 has 16 amino acids. Germline CDR1 reads MGHDK; CDR2 reads SYGVNS. Trimming pared 0 bases from V and 8 bases from J, leaving 16 bases between. The CDR3 protein is CASSEYFYREGEKLFF. CDR3 sequence (DNA): TGTGCCAGCAGTGAATATTTTTACAGGGAGGGCGAAAAACTGTTTTTT.

The chain uses TRBV6-6 and TRBJ2-3; D is unresolved. The CDR3 length is 15 residues. Trimming stripped 4 bases from V and 0 bases from J, with 11 bases between. Germline loops: CDR1 MNHNY, CDR2 SVGAGI (reference sequence). CDR3 sequence (DNA): TGTGCCAGCAGTTCTCACCAAACTAGCACAGATACGCAGTATTTT. This encodes CASSSHQTSTDTQYF.

The V call is TRBV4-2, the J call TRBJ1-2; D might be TRBD1 (5 bases). The CDR3 runs 13 residues. V lost 0 bases and J lost 8, with 10 bases in between. CDR1 is LGHNA and CDR2 is YNFKEQ in the germline V gene. CDR3 sequence reads: CASSQELGVGYTF. The CDR3 coding sequence is TGTGCCAGCAGCCAAGAGCTAGGGGTGGGCTACACCTTC.

This chain links TRBV5-6 with TRBJ2-3, with D perhaps TRBD1 (6 bases). CDR1 is SGHDT and CDR2 is YYEEEE in the germline V gene. V was cut by 2 bases and J by 0 bases, with 13 bases left in between. The CDR3 spans 16 residues. The CDR3 here is CASSFWDIPSTDTQYF. As DNA, the CDR3 is TGTGCCAGCAGCTTCTGGGACATCCCTAGCACAGATACGCAGTATTTT.

This sequence joins TRBV27 and TRBJ1-1, with TRBD1 matching 7 bases. The CDR3 is 18 amino acids. In germline, CDR1 is MNHEY, CDR2 SMNVEV (reference sequence). V lost 2 bases to trimming and J lost 1 base; unmatched junction nucleotides: 13. The CDR3 coding sequence is TGTGCCAGCAGTTTAGAGGGCACAGGGGTTCGGCCGAACACTGAAGCTTTCTTT. This codes for CASSLEGTGVRPNTEAFF.

The chain employs TRBV25-1 and TRBJ1-1; 9 bases line up with TRBD1. The CDR3 is made up of 14 amino acids. From germline, CDR1 is MGHDK and CDR2 SYGVNS. Losses at the gene ends were 5 bases for V and 4 bases for J; bases not matched to a gene: 5. Here the CDR3 reads CASSPTGGSTEAFF. CDR3 DNA sequence: TGTGCCAGCAGTCCGACAGGGGGGAGCACTGAAGCTTTCTTT.

The chain recombines TRBV6-1 with TRBJ1-1, with 9 bases matching TRBD1. The germline V gene encodes CDR1 MNHNS and CDR2 SASEGT. V shed 6 bases and J 4 bases; nucleotides not matched to a gene: 6. The CDR3 covers 14 residues. The CDR3 coding sequence is TGTGCCAGCAGGGATCGGACAGGGGCCACTGAAGCTTTCTTT. Translating gives CASRDRTGATEAFF.

This sequence joins TRBV4-2 and TRBJ2-7; the D gene is possibly TRBD2 (5 bases). Germline V gives CDR1 LGHNA, CDR2 YNFKEQ. V gave up 0 bases and J gave up 2 bases, with 14 bases separating them. The CDR3 runs to 16 residues. The CDR3 bases are TGTGCCAGCAGCCAAGAGCGGGCAGGACTCCCCTACGAGCAGTACTTC. This codes for CASSQERAGLPYEQYF.

This clone showed up just once. The chain has TRBV18 and TRBJ2-3; possible D gene TRBD2, 6 bases. Trimming cost V 2 bases and J 3 bases, with 9 bases left between them. The CDR3 contains 14 residues. The germline V gene has CDR1 KGHSH and CDR2 LQKENI. CDR3 coding DNA: TGTGCCAGCTCACCAGCGGGGCCAACAGATACGCAGTATTTT. As protein: CASSPAGPTDTQYF.

The CDR3 nucleotides read TGTGCCATCAGGTCAGGGACTGGAAACACCATATATTTT. Translating it yields CAIRSGTGNTIYF. This sequence joins TRBV10-3 and TRBJ1-3; D is possibly TRBD1 (5 bases). There are 13 residues in the CDR3. CDR1 is ENHRY, CDR2 SYGVKD, per germline. The V end was cut by 6 bases, the J end by 2 bases, with 8 bases between.

The V and J genes are TRBV10-3 and TRBJ2-7; no firm D call. Germline V CDR1 and CDR2: ENHRY, SYGVKD. The CDR3 runs to 13 residues. V lost 2 bases and J lost 2, with 7 bases in between. The CDR3 here is CAISEAQTYEQYF. CDR3 DNA: TGTGCCATCAGTGAGGCACAGACCTACGAGCAGTACTTC.

V usage is TRBV7-6 and J usage is TRBJ2-2; maybe TRBD1 (5 bases). CDR1 and CDR2 (germline): SGHVS, FNYEAQ. V was cut by 3 bases and J by 5 bases, with 16 bases left in between. The CDR3 runs to 16 residues. The chain's CDR3 is CASSLAPAGMTGELFF. As DNA, the CDR3 is TGTGCCAGCAGCTTGGCCCCGGCAGGGATGACCGGGGAGCTGTTTTTT.

The V and J genes are TRBV9 and TRBJ2-5; 8 nucleotides match TRBD2. The CDR3 consists of 14 residues. V lost 3 bases, J lost 5 bases, and 6 bases stayed unmatched. Germline CDR1 reads SGDLS; CDR2 reads YYNGEE. CDR3 sequence reads: CASSDGGARETQYF. The CDR3 coding sequence is TGTGCCAGCAGCGACGGGGGGGCCCGGGAGACCCAGTACTTC.

To note about this clone: Being one base from a much bigger clone, this may be a read error. This chain connects TRBV6-5 to TRBJ2-7; D is possibly TRBD1 (6 bases). CDR1 and CDR2 from the germline V gene are MNHEY and SVGAGI. The CDR3 totals 14 residues. Trimming removed 2 bases from V and 2 bases from J, with 10 bases in between. The CDR3 is CASSYQQGTYEQYF. CDR3 sequence (DNA): TGTGCCAGCAGTTACCAGCAGGGGACCTACGAGCAGTACTTC.

The chain employs TRBV28 and TRBJ2-7; possibly TRBD1 or TRBD2 for D (7 bases each). V lost 6 bases and J 1 base, leaving 16 bases between the germline ends. This CDR3 contains 15 residues. Looked up from germline, CDR1 is MDHEN and CDR2 is SYDVKM. CDR3 amino acids: CASSLQGGRSYEQYF. In DNA, the CDR3 is TGTGCCAGCAGCCTCCAGGGGGGGCGATCCTACGAGCAGTACTTC.

The chain recombines TRBV5-4 with TRBJ2-2, with D perhaps TRBD2 (5 bases). The CDR3 consists of 15 residues. Germline V gives CDR1 SGHNT, CDR2 YYREEE (reference sequence). V lost 4 bases and J lost 1, with 11 bases in between. CDR3 DNA: TGTGCCAGCAGCGAGGGCCAGGTGAACACCGGGGAGCTGTTTTTT. Protein sequence: CASSEGQVNTGELFF.